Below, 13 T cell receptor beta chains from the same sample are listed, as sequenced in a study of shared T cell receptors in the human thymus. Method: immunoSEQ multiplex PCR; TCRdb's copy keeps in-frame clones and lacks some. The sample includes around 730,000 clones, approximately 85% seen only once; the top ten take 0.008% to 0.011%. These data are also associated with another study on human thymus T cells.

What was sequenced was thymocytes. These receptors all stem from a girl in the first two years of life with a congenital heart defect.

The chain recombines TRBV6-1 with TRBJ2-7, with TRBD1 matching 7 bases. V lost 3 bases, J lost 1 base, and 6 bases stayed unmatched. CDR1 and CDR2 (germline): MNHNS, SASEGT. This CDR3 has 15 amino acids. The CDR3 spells CASSDRQGFSYEQYF. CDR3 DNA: TGTGCCAGCAGTGACCGACAGGGTTTTTCCTACGAGCAGTACTTC.

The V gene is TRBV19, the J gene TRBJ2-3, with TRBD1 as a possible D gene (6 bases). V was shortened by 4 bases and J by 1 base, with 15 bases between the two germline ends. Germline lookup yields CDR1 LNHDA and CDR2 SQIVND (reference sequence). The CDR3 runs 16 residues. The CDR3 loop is CASSRDMPWGTDTQYF. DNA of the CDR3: TGTGCCAGTAGTAGGGACATGCCCTGGGGCACAGATACGCAGTATTTT.

The CDR3 sequence is CASSVSIQGDGYTF. CDR3 in DNA: TGTGCCAGCAGTGTCTCCATCCAGGGGGATGGCTACACCTTC. The J gene is TRBJ1-2, the V gene TRBV6-5; TRBD1 matches at 7 bases. CDR1 is MNHEY, CDR2 SVGAGI, per germline. V lost 5 bases, J lost 6 bases, and 9 bases stayed unmatched. The CDR3 covers 14 residues.

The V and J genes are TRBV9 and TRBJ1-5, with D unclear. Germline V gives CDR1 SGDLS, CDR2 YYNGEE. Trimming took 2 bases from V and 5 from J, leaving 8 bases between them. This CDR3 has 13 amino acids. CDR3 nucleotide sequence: TGTGCCAGCAGCGTTTGTCTCGATCAGCCCCAGCATTTT. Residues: CASSVCLDQPQHF.

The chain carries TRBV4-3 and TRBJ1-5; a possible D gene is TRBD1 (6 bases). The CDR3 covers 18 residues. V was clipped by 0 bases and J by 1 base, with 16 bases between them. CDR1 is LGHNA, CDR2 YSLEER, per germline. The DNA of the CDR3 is TGCGCCAGCAGCCAAGAGGTCAGGGGCCTCCACAGCAATCAGCCCCAGCATTTT. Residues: CASSQEVRGLHSNQPQHF.

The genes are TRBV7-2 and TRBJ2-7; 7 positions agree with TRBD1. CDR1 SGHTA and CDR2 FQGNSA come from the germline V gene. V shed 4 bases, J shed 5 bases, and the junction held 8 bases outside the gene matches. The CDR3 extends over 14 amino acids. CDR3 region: CASSSTGYTNEQYF. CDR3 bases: TGTGCCAGCAGCTCGACAGGGTATACTAACGAGCAGTACTTC.

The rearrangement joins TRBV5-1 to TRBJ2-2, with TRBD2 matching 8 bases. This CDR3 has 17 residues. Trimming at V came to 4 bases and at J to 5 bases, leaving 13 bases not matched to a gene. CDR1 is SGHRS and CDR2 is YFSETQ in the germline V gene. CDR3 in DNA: TGCGCCAGCAGCGTGGAGCGGGCGGGGGGCCCGACCGGGGAGCTGTTTTTT. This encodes CASSVERAGGPTGELFF.

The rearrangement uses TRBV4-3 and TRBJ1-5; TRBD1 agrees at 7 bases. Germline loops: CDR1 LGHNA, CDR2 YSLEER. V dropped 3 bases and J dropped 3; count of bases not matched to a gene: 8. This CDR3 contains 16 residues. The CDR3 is CASSHNNGTVNQPQHF. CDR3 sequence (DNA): TGCGCCAGCAGCCACAATAATGGGACAGTCAATCAGCCCCAGCATTTT.

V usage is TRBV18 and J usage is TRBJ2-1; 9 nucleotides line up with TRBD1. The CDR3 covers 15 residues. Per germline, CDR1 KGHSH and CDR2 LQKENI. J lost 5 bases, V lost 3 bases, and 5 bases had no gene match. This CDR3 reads CASSPRQGGNNEQFF. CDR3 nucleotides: TGTGCCAGCTCACCTCGACAGGGGGGGAACAATGAGCAGTTCTTC.

As DNA, the CDR3 is TGTGCCAGCAGCATGTGGACAGACACTGAAGCTTTCTTT. It is translated as CASSMWTDTEAFF. This sequence joins TRBV5-6 and TRBJ1-1; tentatively, D is TRBD1 (6 bases). This CDR3 region has 13 residues. CDR1 is SGHDT and CDR2 is YYEEEE in the germline V gene. Trimming cost V 4 bases and J 3 bases, with 10 bases left between them. Complete variable domain (other parts from reference TRBV5-6 and TRBJ1-1): DAGVTQSPTHLIKTRGQQVTLRCSPKSGHDTVSWYQQALGQGPQFIFQYYEEEERQRGNFPDRFSGHQFPNYSSELNVNALLLGDSALYLCASSMWTDTEAFFGQGTRLTVV.

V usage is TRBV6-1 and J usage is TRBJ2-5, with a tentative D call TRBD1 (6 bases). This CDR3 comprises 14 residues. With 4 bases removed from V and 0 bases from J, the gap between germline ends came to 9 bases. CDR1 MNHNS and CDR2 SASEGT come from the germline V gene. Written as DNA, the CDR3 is TGTGCCAGCAGTGCTGACAGGAACCAAGAGACCCAGTACTTC. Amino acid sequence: CASSADRNQETQYF.

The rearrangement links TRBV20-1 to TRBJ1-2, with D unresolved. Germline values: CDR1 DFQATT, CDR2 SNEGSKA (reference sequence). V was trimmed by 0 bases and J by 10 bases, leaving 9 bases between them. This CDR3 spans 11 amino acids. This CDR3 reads CSARDSSDYTF. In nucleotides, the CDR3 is TGCAGTGCTAGAGATAGCAGCGACTACACCTTC.

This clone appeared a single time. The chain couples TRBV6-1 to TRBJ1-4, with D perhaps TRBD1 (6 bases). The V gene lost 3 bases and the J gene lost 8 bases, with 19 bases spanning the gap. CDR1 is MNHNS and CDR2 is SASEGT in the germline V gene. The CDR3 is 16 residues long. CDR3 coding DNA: TGTGCCAGCAGTGACCCTCGGGCAGGGGTGCAAGAAAAACTGTTTTTT. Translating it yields CASSDPRAGVQEKLFF.